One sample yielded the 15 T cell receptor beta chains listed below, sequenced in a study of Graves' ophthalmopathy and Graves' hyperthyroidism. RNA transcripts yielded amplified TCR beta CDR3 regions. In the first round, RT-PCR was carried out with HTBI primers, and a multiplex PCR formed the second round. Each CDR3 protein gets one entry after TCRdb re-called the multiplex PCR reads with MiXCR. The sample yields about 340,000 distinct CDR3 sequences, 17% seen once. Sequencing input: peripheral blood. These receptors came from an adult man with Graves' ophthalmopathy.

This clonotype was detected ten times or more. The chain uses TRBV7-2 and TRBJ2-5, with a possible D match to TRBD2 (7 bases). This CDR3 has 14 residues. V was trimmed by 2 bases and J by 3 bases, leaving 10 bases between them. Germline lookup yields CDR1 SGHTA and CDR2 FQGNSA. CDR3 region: CASSLWGGEETQYF. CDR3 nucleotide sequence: TGTGCCAGCAGCTTATGGGGGGGCGAAGAGACCCAGTACTTC.

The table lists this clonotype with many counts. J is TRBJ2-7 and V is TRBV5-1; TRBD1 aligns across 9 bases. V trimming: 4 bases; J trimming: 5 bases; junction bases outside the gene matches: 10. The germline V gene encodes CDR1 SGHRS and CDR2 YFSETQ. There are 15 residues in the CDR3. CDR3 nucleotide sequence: TGCGCCAGCAGCCGGAGGACAGGGGTAGGGGACGAGCAGTACTTC. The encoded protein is CASSRRTGVGDEQYF.

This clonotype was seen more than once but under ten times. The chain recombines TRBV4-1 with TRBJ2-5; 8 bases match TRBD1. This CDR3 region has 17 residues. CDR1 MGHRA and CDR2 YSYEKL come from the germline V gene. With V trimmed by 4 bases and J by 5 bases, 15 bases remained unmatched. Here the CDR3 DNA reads TGCGCCAGCAGCCGTTCTGAGGCAGGGGGCGCGGGGGAGACCCAGTACTTC. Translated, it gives CASSRSEAGGAGETQYF.

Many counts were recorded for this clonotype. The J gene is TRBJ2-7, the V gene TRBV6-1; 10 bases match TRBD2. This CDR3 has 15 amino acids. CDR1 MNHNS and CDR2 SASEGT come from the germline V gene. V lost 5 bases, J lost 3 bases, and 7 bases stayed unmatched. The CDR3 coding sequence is TGTGCCAGCAGTCCCACTAGCGGGGAAGGCTACGAGCAGTACTTC. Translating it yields CASSPTSGEGYEQYF.

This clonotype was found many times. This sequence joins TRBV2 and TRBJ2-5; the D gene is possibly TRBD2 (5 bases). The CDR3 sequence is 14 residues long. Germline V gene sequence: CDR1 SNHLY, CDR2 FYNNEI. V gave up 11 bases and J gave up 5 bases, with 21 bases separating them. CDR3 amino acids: CASRRPNVGETQYF. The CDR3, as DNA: TGTGCCTCCCGGAGGCCCAATGTCGGGGAGACCCAGTACTTC.

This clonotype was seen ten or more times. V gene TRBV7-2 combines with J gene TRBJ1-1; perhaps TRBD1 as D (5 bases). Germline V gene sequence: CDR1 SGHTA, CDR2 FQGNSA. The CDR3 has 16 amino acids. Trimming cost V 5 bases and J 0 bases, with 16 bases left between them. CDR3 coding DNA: TGTGCCAGCAGCCCTCAGGCCAGGGCGATGAACACTGAAGCTTTCTTT. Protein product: CASSPQARAMNTEAFF. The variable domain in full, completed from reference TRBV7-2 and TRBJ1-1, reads GAGVSQSPSNKVTEKGKDVELRCDPISGHTALYWYRQSLGQGLEFLIYFQGNSAPDKSGLPSDRFSAERTGGSVSTLTIQRTQQEDSAVYLCASSPQARAMNTEAFFGQGTRLTVV.

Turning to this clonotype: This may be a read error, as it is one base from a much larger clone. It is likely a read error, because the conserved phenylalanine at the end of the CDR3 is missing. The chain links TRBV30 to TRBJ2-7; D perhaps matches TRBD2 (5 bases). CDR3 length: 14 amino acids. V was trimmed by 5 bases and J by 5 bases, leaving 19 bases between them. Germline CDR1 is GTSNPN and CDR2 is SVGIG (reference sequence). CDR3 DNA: TGTGCCTGGGGGGAATTGGGAGTCCGCCACGAGCAGTACTCC. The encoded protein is CAWGELGVRHEQYS.

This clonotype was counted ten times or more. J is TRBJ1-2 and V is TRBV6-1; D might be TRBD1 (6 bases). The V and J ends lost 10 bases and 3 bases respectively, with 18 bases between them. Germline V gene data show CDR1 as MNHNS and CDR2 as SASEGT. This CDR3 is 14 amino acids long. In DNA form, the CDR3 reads TGTGCCACTTCCCCTCGGGACACCTACTATGGCTACACCTTC. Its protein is CATSPRDTYYGYTF.

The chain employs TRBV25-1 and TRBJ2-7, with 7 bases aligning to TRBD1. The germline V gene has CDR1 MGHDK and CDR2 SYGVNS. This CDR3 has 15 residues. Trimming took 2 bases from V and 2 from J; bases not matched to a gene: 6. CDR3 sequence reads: CASSEGTAVTYEQYF. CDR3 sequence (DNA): TGTGCCAGCAGTGAAGGGACAGCAGTCACCTACGAGCAGTACTTC.

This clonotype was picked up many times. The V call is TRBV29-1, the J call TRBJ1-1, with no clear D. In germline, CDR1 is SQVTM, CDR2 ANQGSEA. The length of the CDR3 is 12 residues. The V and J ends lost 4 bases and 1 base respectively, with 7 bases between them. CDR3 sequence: CSVAKGNTEAFF. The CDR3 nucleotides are TGCAGCGTTGCTAAGGGGAACACTGAAGCTTTCTTT.

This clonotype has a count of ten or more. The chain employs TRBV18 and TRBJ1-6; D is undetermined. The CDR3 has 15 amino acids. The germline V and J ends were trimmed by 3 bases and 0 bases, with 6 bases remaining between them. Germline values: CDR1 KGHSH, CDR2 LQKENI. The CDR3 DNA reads TGTGCCAGCTCACCGCTAAGCTCCTATAATTCACCCCTCCACTTT. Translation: CASSPLSSYNSPLHF.

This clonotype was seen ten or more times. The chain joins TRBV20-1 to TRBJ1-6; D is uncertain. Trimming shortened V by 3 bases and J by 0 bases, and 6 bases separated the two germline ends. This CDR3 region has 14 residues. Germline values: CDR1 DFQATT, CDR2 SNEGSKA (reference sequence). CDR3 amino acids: CSASTSSYNSPLHF. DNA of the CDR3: TGCAGTGCTAGCACGAGCTCCTATAATTCACCCCTCCACTTT.

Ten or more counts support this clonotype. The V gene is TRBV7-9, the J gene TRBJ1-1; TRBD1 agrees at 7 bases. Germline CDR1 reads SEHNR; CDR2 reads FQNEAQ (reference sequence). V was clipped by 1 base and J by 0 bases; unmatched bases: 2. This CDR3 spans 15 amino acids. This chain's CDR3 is CASSLERGLNTEAFF. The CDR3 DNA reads TGTGCCAGCAGCTTAGAAAGGGGGCTGAACACTGAAGCTTTCTTT.

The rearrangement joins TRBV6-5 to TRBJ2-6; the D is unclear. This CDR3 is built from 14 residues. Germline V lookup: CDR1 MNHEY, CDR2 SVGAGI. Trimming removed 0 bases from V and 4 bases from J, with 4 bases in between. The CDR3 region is CASSYSGGANVLTF. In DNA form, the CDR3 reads TGTGCCAGCAGTTACTCCGGCGGGGCCAACGTCCTGACTTTC.

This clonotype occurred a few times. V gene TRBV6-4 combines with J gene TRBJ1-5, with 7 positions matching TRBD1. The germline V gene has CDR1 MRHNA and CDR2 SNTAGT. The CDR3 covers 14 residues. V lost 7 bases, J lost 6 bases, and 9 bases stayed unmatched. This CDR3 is CASTLGTALQPQHF. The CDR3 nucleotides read TGTGCCAGCACCCTCGGGACAGCCCTTCAGCCCCAGCATTTT.